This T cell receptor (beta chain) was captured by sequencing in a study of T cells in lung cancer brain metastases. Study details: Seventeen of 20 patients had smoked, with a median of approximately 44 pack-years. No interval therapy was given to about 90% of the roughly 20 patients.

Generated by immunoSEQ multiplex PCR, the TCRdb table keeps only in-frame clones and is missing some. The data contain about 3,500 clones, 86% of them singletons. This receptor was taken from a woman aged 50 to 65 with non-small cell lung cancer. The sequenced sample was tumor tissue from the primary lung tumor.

In DNA form, the CDR3 reads TGTGCCAGCAGCTGGGGACTTCGCAATGAGCAGTTCTTC. It yields the protein CASSWGLRNEQFF. The V and J genes are TRBV5-4 and TRBJ2-1, with D possibly being TRBD2 (6 bases). CDR1 is SGHNT, CDR2 YYREEE, per germline (reference sequence). The CDR3 has 13 amino acids. With 3 bases removed from V and 6 bases from J, the gap between germline ends came to 10 bases.